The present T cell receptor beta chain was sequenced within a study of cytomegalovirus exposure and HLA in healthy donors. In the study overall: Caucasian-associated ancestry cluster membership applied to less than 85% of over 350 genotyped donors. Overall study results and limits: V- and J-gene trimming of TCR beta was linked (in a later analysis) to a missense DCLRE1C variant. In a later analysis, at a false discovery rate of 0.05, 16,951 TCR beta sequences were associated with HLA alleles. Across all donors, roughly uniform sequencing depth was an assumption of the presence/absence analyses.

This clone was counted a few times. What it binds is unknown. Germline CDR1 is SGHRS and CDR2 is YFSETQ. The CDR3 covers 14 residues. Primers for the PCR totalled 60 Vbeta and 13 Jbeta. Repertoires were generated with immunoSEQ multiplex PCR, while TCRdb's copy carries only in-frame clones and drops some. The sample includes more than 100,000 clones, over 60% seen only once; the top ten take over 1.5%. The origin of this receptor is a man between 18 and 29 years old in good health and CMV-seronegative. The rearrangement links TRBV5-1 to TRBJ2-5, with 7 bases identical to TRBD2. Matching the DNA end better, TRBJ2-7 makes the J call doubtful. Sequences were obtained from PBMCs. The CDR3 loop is CASSLAQGLYEQYF. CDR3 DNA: TGCGCCAGCAGCTTGGCCCAGGGACTATACGAGCAGTACTTC.